One sample yielded the 14 T cell receptor beta chains listed below, sequenced in a study of blood T cell repertoires in COVID-19. Method: immunoSEQ multiplex PCR; TCRdb's copy keeps in-frame clones and lacks some. The sample consists of about 73,000 clones, about 83% of them appearing once. The source material was peripheral blood. The source of these receptors is a man aged 45 to 65 with active COVID-19.

The rearrangement links TRBV4-1 to TRBJ1-2; TRBD1 is a possible D gene (6 bases). The germline V gene encodes CDR1 MGHRA and CDR2 YSYEKL. V lost 0 bases and J lost 3, with 11 bases in between. This CDR3 is built from 15 residues. CDR3 residues: CASSQEPRGDYGYTF. The CDR3 coding sequence is TGCGCCAGCAGCCAAGAGCCCAGGGGAGACTATGGCTACACCTTC.

The chain recombines TRBV4-3 with TRBJ2-3; TRBD1 might be the D (5 bases). The CDR3 spans 15 residues. The V end was cut by 0 bases, the J end by 2 bases, with 9 bases between. Germline V lookup: CDR1 LGHNA, CDR2 YSLEER. The DNA of the CDR3 is TGCGCCAGCAGCCAAGAGGGGCTGGACACAGATACGCAGTATTTT. It specifies CASSQEGLDTDTQYF.

V and J are TRBV27 and TRBJ2-5; D perhaps matches TRBD1 (6 bases). Trimming stripped 6 bases from V and 5 bases from J, with 13 bases between. In germline, CDR1 is MNHEY, CDR2 SMNVEV (reference sequence). The CDR3 has 13 residues. DNA of the CDR3: TGTGCCAGCAGGAGGGGGTCGATGGAGACCCAGTACTTC. Translating it yields CASRRGSMETQYF.

The gene calls are TRBV6-4 and TRBJ1-1; perhaps TRBD1 as D (6 bases). CDR1 MRHNA and CDR2 SNTAGT come from the germline V gene. CDR3 size: 15 residues. Trimming left V 0 bases short and J 5 bases short, with 13 bases between. The DNA of the CDR3 is TGTGCCAGCAGTGACTCCGGACAGCCGGGAACTGAAGCTTTCTTT. Its protein is CASSDSGQPGTEAFF.

This clone was picked up one time. The rearrangement links TRBV18 to TRBJ2-7; TRBD1 matches 9 bases. The V gene's germline CDR1 is KGHSH and CDR2 LQKENI. With 0 bases clipped from V and 4 bases from J, the junction kept 1 base outside the gene matches. The CDR3 has 14 amino acids. The CDR3, as DNA: TGTGCCAGCTCACCACCGGGACAGGGATACGAGCAGTACTTC. It encodes CASSPPGQGYEQYF.

This chain links TRBV11-3 with TRBJ2-2, with TRBD2 matching 7 bases. V dropped 5 bases and J dropped 5; count of bases not matched to a gene: 8. Germline CDR1 and CDR2: SGHNT and YENEEA. The CDR3 sequence is 15 residues long. The CDR3 region has the DNA TGTGCCAGCAGCCCGCAGACTAGCCGAACCGGGGAGCTGTTTTTT. The encoded protein is CASSPQTSRTGELFF.

The chain has TRBV10-3 and TRBJ2-2, with D tentatively TRBD2 (5 bases). CDR3 length: 12 residues. Germline V gene sequence: CDR1 ENHRY, CDR2 SYGVKD. Between the trimmed V and J ends, which lost 8 bases and 3 bases, there was a span of 7 bases. The CDR3 nucleotides read TGTGCCATCGGGAGCGACACCGGGGAGCTGTTTTTT. Amino acid sequence: CAIGSDTGELFF.

The table lists this clone with a few counts. The V call is TRBV27, the J call TRBJ1-1; TRBD1 agrees at 12 bases. V gave up 5 bases and J gave up 7 bases; unmatched junction bases: 5. The germline gives CDR1 MNHEY, CDR2 SMNVEV (reference sequence). This CDR3 has 14 amino acids. The CDR3 loop reads CASSQGQGAGEAFF. CDR3 sequence (DNA): TGTGCCAGCAGTCAGGGACAGGGGGCGGGTGAAGCTTTCTTT.

This clone was recorded once. This rearrangement joins TRBV5-1 to TRBJ2-2; D call uncertain. V was trimmed by 0 bases and J by 5 bases, leaving 5 bases between them. The CDR3 is 13 amino acids. CDR1 and CDR2 (germline): SGHRS, YFSETQ. CDR3 amino acids: CASSLDSTGELFF. DNA for the CDR3: TGCGCCAGCAGCTTGGACAGTACCGGGGAGCTGTTTTTT.

This rearrangement joins TRBV4-1 to TRBJ2-7; D is possibly TRBD1 (5 bases). CDR3 length: 16 residues. Germline values: CDR1 MGHRA, CDR2 YSYEKL. V lost 2 bases and J 0 bases, leaving 14 bases between the germline ends. The CDR3 here is CASSQLLQTASYEQYF. CDR3 bases: TGCGCCAGCAGCCAACTCCTCCAGACAGCCTCCTACGAGCAGTACTTC.

This clone was counted only a few times. The gene calls are TRBV15 and TRBJ2-3; weak D call: TRBD2 (6 bases). This CDR3 contains 18 residues. Germline V gives CDR1 LNHNV, CDR2 YYDKDF (reference sequence). V was cut by 0 bases and J by 5 bases, with 21 bases left in between. The CDR3 spells CATSREGSGGTDLDTQYF. CDR3 in DNA: TGTGCCACCAGCAGAGAAGGGAGCGGCGGGACGGATCTAGATACGCAGTATTTT.

The V gene is TRBV3-1 (or the pseudogene TRBV3-2), the J gene TRBJ1-4, with 9 bases matching TRBD1. The CDR3 spans 15 residues. Trimming cost V 2 bases and J 8 bases; bases outside gene matches: 6. Germline values: CDR1 LGHDT, CDR2 YNNKEL (reference sequence). The CDR3 reads CASSQTRDRDEKLFF. The CDR3 DNA is TGTGCCAGCAGCCAAACCCGGGACAGGGACGAAAAACTGTTTTTT.

The chain uses TRBV24-1 and TRBJ2-1; a weak D match, TRBD2 (6 bases). Deletions cut 4 bases from V and 0 bases from J, with 9 bases between. This CDR3 region has 15 residues. In germline, CDR1 is KGHDR, CDR2 SFDVKD. CDR3 residues: CATSDRTNSYNEQFF. DNA of the CDR3: TGTGCCACCAGTGACCGGACTAACTCCTACAATGAGCAGTTCTTC.

The chain uses TRBV3-1 (or the pseudogene TRBV3-2) and TRBJ2-7, with D uncertain. CDR1 and CDR2 (germline): LGHDT, YNNKEL (reference sequence). V lost 0 bases, J lost 2 bases, and 11 bases lay in between. This CDR3 spans 15 amino acids. The CDR3 region has the DNA TGTGCCAGCAGCCAAGATCTAGAGGAACCCTACGAGCAGTACTTC. Translation: CASSQDLEEPYEQYF.